This TCR beta chain was captured by sequencing in a study of T cell responses to AZD1222 COVID-19 vaccine. This clone turned up a few times. Its antigen is not identified. Per germline, CDR1 LGHNA and CDR2 YNFKEQ. CDR3 length equals 17 residues. Deletions cut 0 bases from V and 0 bases from J, with 15 bases between. Assay: immunoSEQ multiplex PCR; the TCRdb copy retains only in-frame clones and omits some. This sample yields around 150,000 clones, of which about 90% are seen a single time; roughly 2% belongs to the top ten. Findings and caveats of the study: Repertoire collection took place solely once the T cell response had peaked. Nearly half of unique spike-specific TCRs reportedly avoided B.1.351 and B.1.1.7 mutated regions. Most donors were white British, females outnumbered males, and clonal diversity was possibly underestimated. Two AZD1222 administrations were followed by greater Spike-specific TCR breadth and depth.

The V gene is TRBV4-2, the J gene TRBJ2-7; D may match TRBD1 or TRBD2 (5 bases each). The source was peripheral blood, collected on day 0 of AZD1222 vaccination. The TCR was taken from an adult in good health. CDR3 loop: CASSQDPSGTSSYEQYF. CDR3 bases: TGTGCCAGCAGCCAAGATCCATCCGGGACCAGCTCCTACGAGCAGTACTTC.